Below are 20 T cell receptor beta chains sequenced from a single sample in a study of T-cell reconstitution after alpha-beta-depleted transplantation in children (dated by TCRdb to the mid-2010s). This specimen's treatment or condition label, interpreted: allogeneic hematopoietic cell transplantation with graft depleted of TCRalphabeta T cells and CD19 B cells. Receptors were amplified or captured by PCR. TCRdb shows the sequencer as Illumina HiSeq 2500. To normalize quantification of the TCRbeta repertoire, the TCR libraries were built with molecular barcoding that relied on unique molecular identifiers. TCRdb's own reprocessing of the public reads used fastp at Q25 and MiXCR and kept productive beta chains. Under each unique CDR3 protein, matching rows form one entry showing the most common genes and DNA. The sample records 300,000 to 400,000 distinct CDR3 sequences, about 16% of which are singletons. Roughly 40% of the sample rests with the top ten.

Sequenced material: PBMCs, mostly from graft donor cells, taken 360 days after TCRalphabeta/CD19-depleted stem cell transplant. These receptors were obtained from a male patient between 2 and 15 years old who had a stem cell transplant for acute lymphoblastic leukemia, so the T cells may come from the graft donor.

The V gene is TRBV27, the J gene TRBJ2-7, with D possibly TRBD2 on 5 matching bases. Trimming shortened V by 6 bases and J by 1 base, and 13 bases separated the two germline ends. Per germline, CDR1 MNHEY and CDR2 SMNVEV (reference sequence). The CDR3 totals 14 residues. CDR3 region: CASSPGIRSYEQYF. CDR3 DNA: TGTGCCAGCAGCCCCGGGATTAGGTCCTACGAGCAGTACTTC.

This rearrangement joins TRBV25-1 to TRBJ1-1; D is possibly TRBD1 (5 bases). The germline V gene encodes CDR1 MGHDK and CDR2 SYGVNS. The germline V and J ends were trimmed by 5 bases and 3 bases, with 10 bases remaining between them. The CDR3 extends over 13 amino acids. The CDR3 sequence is CASSKTRDTEAFF. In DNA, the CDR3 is TGTGCCAGCAGTAAAACCAGGGACACTGAAGCTTTCTTT.

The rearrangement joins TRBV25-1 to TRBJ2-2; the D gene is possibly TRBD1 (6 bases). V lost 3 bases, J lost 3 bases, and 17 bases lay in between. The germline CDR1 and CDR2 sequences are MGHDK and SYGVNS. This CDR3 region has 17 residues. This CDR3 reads CASSDGGYSHHTGELFF. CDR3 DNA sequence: TGTGCCAGCAGTGATGGGGGCTATTCCCACCACACCGGGGAGCTGTTTTTT. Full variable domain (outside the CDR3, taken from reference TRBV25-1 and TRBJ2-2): EADIYQTPRYLVIGTGKKITLECSQTMGHDKMYWYQQDPGMELHLIHYSYGVNSTEKGDLSSESTVSRIRTEHFPLTLESARPSHTSQYLCASSDGGYSHHTGELFFGEGSRLTVL.

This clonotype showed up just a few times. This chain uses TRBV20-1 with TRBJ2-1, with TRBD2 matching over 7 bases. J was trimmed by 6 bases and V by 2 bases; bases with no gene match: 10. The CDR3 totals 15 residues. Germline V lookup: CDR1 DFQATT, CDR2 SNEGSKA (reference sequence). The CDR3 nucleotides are TGCAGTGCTAGACGGGCCGTGGCTAGCGGCAATGAGCAGTTCTTC. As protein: CSARRAVASGNEQFF.

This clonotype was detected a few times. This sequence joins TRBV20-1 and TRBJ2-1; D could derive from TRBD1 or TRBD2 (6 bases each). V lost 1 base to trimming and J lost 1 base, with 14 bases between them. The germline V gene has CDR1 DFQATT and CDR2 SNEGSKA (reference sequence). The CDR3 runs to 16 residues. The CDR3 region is CSARGGAVPSYNEQFF. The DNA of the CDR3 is TGCAGTGCTAGAGGGGGGGCGGTGCCATCCTACAATGAGCAGTTCTTC.

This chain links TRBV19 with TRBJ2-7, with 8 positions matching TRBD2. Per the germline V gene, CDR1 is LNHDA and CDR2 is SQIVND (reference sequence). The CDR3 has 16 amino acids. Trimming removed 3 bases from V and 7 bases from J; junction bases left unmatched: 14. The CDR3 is CASSIGTRGAWKEQYF. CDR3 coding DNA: TGTGCCAGTAGTATTGGGACTAGAGGGGCCTGGAAAGAGCAGTACTTC.

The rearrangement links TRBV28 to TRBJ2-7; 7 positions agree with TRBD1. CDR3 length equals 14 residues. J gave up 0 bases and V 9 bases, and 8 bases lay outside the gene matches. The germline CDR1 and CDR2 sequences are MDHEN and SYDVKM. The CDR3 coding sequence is TGTGCCAGGGGCCCCGGACAGGACTCCTACGAGCAGTACTTC. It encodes CARGPGQDSYEQYF. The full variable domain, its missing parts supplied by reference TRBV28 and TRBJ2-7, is DVKVTQSSRYLVKRTGEKVFLECVQDMDHENMFWYRQDPGLGLRLIYFSYDVKMKEKGDIPEGYSVSREKKERFSLILESASTNQTSMYLCARGPGQDSYEQYFGPGTRLTVT.

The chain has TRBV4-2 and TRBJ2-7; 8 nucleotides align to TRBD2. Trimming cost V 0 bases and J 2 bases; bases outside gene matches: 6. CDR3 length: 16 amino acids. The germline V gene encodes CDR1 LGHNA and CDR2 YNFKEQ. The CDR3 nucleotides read TGTGCCAGCAGCCAAGATCGGCAGCGGGAGACCTACGAGCAGTACTTC. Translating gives CASSQDRQRETYEQYF.

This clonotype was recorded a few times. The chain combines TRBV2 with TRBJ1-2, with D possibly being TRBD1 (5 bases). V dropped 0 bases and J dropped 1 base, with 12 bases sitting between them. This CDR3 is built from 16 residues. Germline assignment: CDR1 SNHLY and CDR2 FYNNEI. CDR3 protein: CASSEARGASNYGYTF. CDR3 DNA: TGTGCCAGCAGTGAAGCGAGGGGAGCGAGTAACTATGGCTACACCTTC.

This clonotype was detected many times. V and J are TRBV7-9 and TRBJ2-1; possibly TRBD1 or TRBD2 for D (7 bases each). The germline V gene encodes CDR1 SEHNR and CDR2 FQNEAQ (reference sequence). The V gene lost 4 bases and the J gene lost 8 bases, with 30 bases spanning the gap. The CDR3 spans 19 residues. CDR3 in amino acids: CASSSLLPDRERGRDEQFF. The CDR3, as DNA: TGTGCCAGCAGCTCCCTACTCCCTGACAGGGAGAGGGGGAGGGATGAGCAGTTCTTC.

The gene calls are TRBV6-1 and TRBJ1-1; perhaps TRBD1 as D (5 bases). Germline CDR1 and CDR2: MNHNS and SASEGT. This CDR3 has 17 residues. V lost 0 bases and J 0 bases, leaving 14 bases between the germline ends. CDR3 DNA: TGTGCCAGCAGTGAAGCCCTGGGGGGTTACATGAACACTGAAGCTTTCTTT. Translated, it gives CASSEALGGYMNTEAFF.

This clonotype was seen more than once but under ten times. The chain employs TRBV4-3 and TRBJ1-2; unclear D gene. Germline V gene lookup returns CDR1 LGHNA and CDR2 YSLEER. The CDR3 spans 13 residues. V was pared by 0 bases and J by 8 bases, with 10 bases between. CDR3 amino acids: CASSQERSSGYTF. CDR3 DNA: TGCGCCAGCAGCCAAGAACGGTCCTCGGGCTACACCTTC.

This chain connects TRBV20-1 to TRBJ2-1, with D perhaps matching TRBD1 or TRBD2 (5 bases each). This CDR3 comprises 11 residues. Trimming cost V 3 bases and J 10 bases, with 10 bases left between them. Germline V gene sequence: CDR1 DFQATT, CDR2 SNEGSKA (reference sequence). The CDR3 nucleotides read TGCAGTGCTAGGAGGGGCGGAGAGCAGTTCTTC. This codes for CSARRGGEQFF.

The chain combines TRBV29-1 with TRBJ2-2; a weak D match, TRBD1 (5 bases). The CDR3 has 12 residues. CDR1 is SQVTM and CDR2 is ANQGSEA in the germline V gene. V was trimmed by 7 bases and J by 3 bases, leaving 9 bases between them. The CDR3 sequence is CSGRQYTGELFF. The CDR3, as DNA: TGCAGCGGACGACAGTACACCGGGGAGCTGTTTTTT.

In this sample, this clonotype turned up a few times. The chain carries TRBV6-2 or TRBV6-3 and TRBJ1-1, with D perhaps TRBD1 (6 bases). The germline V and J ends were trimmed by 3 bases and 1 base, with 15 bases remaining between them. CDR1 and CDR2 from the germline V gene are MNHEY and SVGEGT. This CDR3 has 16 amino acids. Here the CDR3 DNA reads TGTGCCAGCAGTTATGGGCGGGGGGCATGGAACACTGAAGCTTTCTTT. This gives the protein CASSYGRGAWNTEAFF.

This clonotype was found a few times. Written as DNA, the CDR3 is TGTGCCAGCAGTGATCCGGGACAGGGGCACTATGGCTACACCTTC. Translating it yields CASSDPGQGHYGYTF. The chain couples TRBV25-1 to TRBJ1-2; 10 positions match TRBD1. CDR3 length: 15 amino acids. The germline V gene encodes CDR1 MGHDK and CDR2 SYGVNS. Trimming removed 3 bases from V and 3 bases from J; junction bases left unmatched: 4.

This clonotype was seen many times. The CDR3 DNA is TGTGCCAGCAGTTTAGCGCACGGGGGAAAACTGTTTTTT. This sequence encodes CASSLAHGGKLFF. The chain carries TRBV12-3 or TRBV12-4 and TRBJ1-4; weak D call: TRBD1 (5 bases). The CDR3 covers 13 residues. Trimming stripped 0 bases from V and 10 bases from J, with 9 bases between.

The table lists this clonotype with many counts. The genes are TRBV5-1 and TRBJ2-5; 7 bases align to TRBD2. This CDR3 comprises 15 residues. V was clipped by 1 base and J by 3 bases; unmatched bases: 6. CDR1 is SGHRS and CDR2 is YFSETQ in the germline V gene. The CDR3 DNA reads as TGCGCCAGCAGCTTGCCCAGCGGGATGAAAGAGACCCAGTACTTC. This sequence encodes CASSLPSGMKETQYF.

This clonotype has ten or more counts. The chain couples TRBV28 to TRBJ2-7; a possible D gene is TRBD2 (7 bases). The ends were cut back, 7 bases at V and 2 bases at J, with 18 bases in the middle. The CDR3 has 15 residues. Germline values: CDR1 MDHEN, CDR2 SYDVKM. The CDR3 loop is CASMGGTKKTYEQYF. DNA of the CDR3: TGTGCCAGCATGGGAGGGACAAAAAAGACCTACGAGCAGTACTTC.

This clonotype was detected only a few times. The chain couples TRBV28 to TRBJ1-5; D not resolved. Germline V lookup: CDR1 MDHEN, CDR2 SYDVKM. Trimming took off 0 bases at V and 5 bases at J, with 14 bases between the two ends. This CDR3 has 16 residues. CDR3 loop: CASSLWGRLFYQPQHF. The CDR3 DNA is TGTGCCAGCAGTTTATGGGGCAGGCTATTTTATCAGCCCCAGCATTTT.